Described below is a single T cell receptor beta chain sequence and its context. There is no known antigen for this receptor. The data are from a study of CXCR3-negative and CXCR3-positive naive CD8 T cells (dated by TCRdb to about 2019). The study in broad terms: In total, some 140 million TRB reads were obtained, corresponding to roughly 1.5 +/- 0.3 million reads per library. Diversity and physicochemical repertoire analyses were performed on 11 donors pooled from two independent experiments. Naive subsets from five or six donors and memory cells from 3 donors were included in the TRBV-TRBJ cluster analysis. Overall study results and their limits: Because surface CD5, which is linked to self-reactivity in mice, was comparable between the naive subsets, TCR interaction strength was also inferred from TRB CDR3 physicochemical properties. Similar TRBV-TRBJ usage was shown by naive CXCR3-negative and CXCR3-positive cells from the same donor, whereas distinct patterns were shown by memory cells. Freshly isolated PBMCs were used for most assays because CXCR3 expression partially decreased after cryopreservation. Comparably high repertoire diversity was found in both naive subsets, whereas much lower repertoire diversity was found in memory CD8+ T cells. TRB CDR3s from CXCR3-positive naive cells showed higher hydrophobicity (lower Kidera factor 4), lower energy, and higher strength and volume indices than CXCR3-negative naive cells.

From the cysteine through the phenylalanine, the CDR3 covers 14 amino acids. This entry has no DNA. From the germline V gene, CDR1 is MRHNA and CDR2 is SNTAGT. These reads were obtained on a NextSeq 550. The Human TCR Profiling Kit (MiLaboratory) was used to prepare UMI-labeled 5' RACE TRB cDNA libraries. The full amount of extracted RNA was used for cDNA synthesis, and the full amount of resulting cDNA was used for PCR amplification. The libraries were made side by side, with each library going through the same number of PCR cycles. Per the original workflow: MIGEC and MiXCR extracted about 50,000 +/- 9,200 unique UMI-labeled TRB cDNA molecules per library, requiring at least two reads per UMI. Each library averaged roughly 40,000 +/- 10,000 functional in-frame TRB CDR3 nucleotide clonotypes without stop codons. Diversity metrics, including normalized Shannon-Wiener and Chao1, were computed in VDJtools after downsampling to 5000 UMI-labeled TRB molecules per sample. VDJtools was used to calculate clonotype-size-weighted physicochemical properties of the central five CDR3 residues, namely interaction energy, strength, volume and Kidera factor 4. Reprocessed by TCRdb, the reads give a single entry per CDR3 protein sequence, without DNA. The V and J calls, along with clone size, are taken from TCRdb and not from the paper's own processing. The table kept for this sample lists about 46,000 distinct CDR3 sequences. Clones ranked in the top ten supply 2.5% of the sample.

Each CD8+ T cell subset was flow-sorted in triplicate, and around 300,000 cells per subset were placed directly into RLT lysis buffer. To exclude memory contaminants, naive CD8+ T cells were stringently defined as CD45RO-CCR7+CD27+CD95-. Peripheral blood mononuclear cells were isolated from buffy coats using standard density gradient centrifugation. Naive CXCR3-negative and CXCR3-positive CD8+ T cells were flow-sorted on a FACSAria III. An RNeasy Mini Kit was used to extract total RNA from the sorted cells. The sequence joins TRBV6-4 to TRBJ2-2. This sequence was found in a human donor in good health. Some clones in this sample may be carry-over from other donors' samples. The sequenced sample consisted of naive CXCR3- CD8+ T cells from blood. The cell subset or site label here, explained by the study, means: CD45RO-CCR7+CD27+CD95- naive CD8+ T cells lacking CXCR3 (TNR3-). Here the CDR3 is given as CASSDRGDTGELFF.